One T cell receptor (beta chain) is described in this entry. The antigen it recognizes is unknown. The input lacks base qualities; no much larger clone sits a single base away. The V end gives up 8 bases and the J end 0 bases, leaving 5 bases in the junction not matched to a gene. The cysteine opens and the phenylalanine closes a CDR3 of 14 amino acids. The kept DNA is CDR3 alone, 42 bases in frame from the first base. The germline V gene (reference sequence) sets CDR1 to MNHNY and CDR2 to SVGAGI. Using the deep immunoSEQ assay, TCR CDR3 regions were amplified from genomic DNA by multiplex PCR. Genomic DNA extracted from each cell subset was distributed evenly over all wells of several immunoSEQ 96-well plates, and each plate served as one replicate. For sorted subsets, each replicate PCR was loaded with about 0.2 ug genomic DNA, equivalent to 30,000 or so T cell genomes. Purified libraries were quantified with a Qubit 3.0 fluorometer, sized on a Bioanalyzer 2100, and re-quantified with the KAPA Library Quantification kit. A separate single-read 150-cycle Illumina NextSeq 550 flow cell was used to sequence each immunoSEQ 96-well plate. The authors processed their data as follows. Because the immunoSEQ output included only junctional sequences and no quality scores, the filtering could not be the same as the filtering used for full-length reads. Sequences were annotated with PyIR, a Python wrapper for IgBLAST v1.9, using IMGT germline references to assign V/J genes and CDR3. Reads were filtered out if the reads had weak V/J assignments (E-value above 1e-6), no CDR3, stop codons, out-of-frame junctions, or ambiguous translated residues. V3J clonotypes were defined as sequences sharing an identical inferred V gene, J gene, and CDR3 amino acid sequence. The percentage overlap between two repertoires was calculated by dividing the number of shared unique clonotypes by the size of the smaller repertoire. RTK rarefaction, the Chao1 estimator, and Recon v2.1 estimates of unobserved clonotypes were used to assess repertoire richness. Generation probabilities were computed with OLGA for all TCRbeta clonotypes obtained by the gDNA method from a few donors. TCRdb obtained this table from immuneACCESS and retained in-frame rearrangements with V and J assigned. These tables miss some clones; where compared with another copy, unresolved V genes account for less than half of the shortfall, and the remainder is unexplained. V and J calls and clone size come straight from that table; D and trimming were deduced from the DNA. Present in this sample are 2 million to 3 million clones, approximately 94% of which were seen just once. Clones ranked in the top ten supply more than 0.12% of the sample.

This entry is derived from a study of shared clonotypes between healthy human individuals (dated by TCRdb to the early 2020s). Concerning the study at large: The cohort comprised a couple of women and a few men aged 18 to 49 years. Per donor, three plates each were used for CD4 naive and CD4 memory, two for CD8 naive, and one for CD8 memory. To estimate repertoire size and how much clonotype sharing occurs between individuals, the study deeply sequenced the blood TCR repertoires of about 5 healthy adults. Libraries were prepared and TCR repertoires were sequenced by different laboratories using diverse techniques, in order to increase sequencing depth and limit assay-specific biases. Per donor, leukapheresis produced somewhere between about 0.8 and 9 billion PBMCs. The study at large found these results: When a few donors were compared, the shared fraction of clonotypes was roughly 5% for naive CD4, 3.5% for naive CD8, 2.3% for memory CD4, and 0.4% for memory CD8. Naive subsets generally had larger estimated clonotype richness than memory subsets. Incomplete sequencing was indicated by rarefaction of sorted-subset datasets, despite the large sequencing depth. Compared with non-shared clonotypes, the clonotypes found in all four sorted-subset donors had higher generation probabilities. The small number of donors limited the genetic and exposure-history diversity represented. Pairwise subsampling indicated that sequencing depth was expected to affect the degree of clonotype sharing among donors. Sampling was limited to blood, and TCR repertoires in tissue likely differ from TCR repertoires in blood.

Donors were healthy HIV-negative adults with no recently reported acute infections or vaccinations. Every donor was a Caucasian adult residing in Nashville, Tennessee, USA. Magnetic negative selection was used to enrich CD4+ T cells, after which naive cells were positively selected on CD45RA and the negative fraction became the memory subset. Blood was obtained by leukapheresis, after which PBMCs were separated by Ficoll-Histopaque density gradient centrifugation and cryopreserved in liquid nitrogen vapor phase. Analytical flow cytometry was used to check the purity and quantity of every magnetically sorted T cell population. Each sorted fraction had its genomic DNA isolated and then quantified by UV absorbance on a Nanodrop 2000c.

This sequence uses TRBV6-6 and TRBJ1-1; 8 middle bases align to TRBD1. Sample: naive CD4+ T cells sorted from blood. According to the study, the label for this sample's cell subset or site signals: CD45RA+ positively selected. This sequence was found in a young man in good health. The DNA sequence follows: TGTGCCAGCCGAAGACAGGGGATGAACACTGAAGCTTTCTTT. It encodes CASRRQGMNTEAFF.